One sample yielded the 6 T cell receptor beta chains listed below, sequenced in a study of T cells in AML relapse after transplant. TCR alpha and beta chains were amplified from RNA by modified RACE PCR. TCRdb reprocessed the PCR reads via MiXCR and lists one record per CDR3 protein. The table lists more than 1,500 distinct CDR3 sequences, about 7% of them singletons. This material consisted of bone marrow, either the whole sample or a sorted T cell fraction (not recorded which), taken in complete remission. The receptors derive from a human donor who had a stem cell transplant for acute myeloid leukemia. The graft donor may be the source of some T cells.

This clonotype is classed as medium-sized. This chain links TRBV5-6 with TRBJ2-1; 7 bases agree with TRBD1. The junction had 6 bases not matched to a gene; V was cut back by 4 bases and J by 2 bases. CDR3 size: 15 residues. Germline V gives CDR1 SGHDT, CDR2 YYEEEE. CDR3 sequence (DNA): TGTGCCAGCAGCCCTGGGACAGATACCTACAATGAGCAGTTCTTC. Its protein is CASSPGTDTYNEQFF.

By sample share, this clonotype is medium-sized. The genes are TRBV6-1 and TRBJ1-5; TRBD1 matches 9 bases. The ends lost 6 bases at V and 4 bases at J; junction bases unmatched: 10. Germline V gene data show CDR1 as MNHNS and CDR2 as SASEGT. This CDR3 has 16 amino acids. The CDR3 sequence is CASRISPGQGNQPQHF. CDR3 in DNA: TGTGCCAGCAGAATTAGCCCGGGACAGGGAAATCAGCCCCAGCATTTT.

By proportion, this clonotype is medium-sized. In nucleotides, the CDR3 is TGTGCCAGCAGCTTTGGCCTTGCAAATCAGCCCCAGCATTTT. Translating gives CASSFGLANQPQHF. The chain recombines TRBV12-3 or TRBV12-4 with TRBJ1-5; D remains ambiguous. Trimming took 6 bases from V and 4 from J, leaving 13 bases between them. This CDR3 is 14 amino acids long.

Sample share makes this clonotype medium-sized. The chain's CDR3 is CASRRGSFYEQYF. CDR3 DNA sequence: TGTGCCAGCAGACGCGGGAGCTTCTACGAGCAGTACTTC. The chain employs TRBV6-5 and TRBJ2-7, with 7 bases that match TRBD2. J gave up 3 bases and V 6 bases, and 5 bases lay outside the gene matches. The CDR3 contains 13 residues. CDR1 is MNHEY, CDR2 SVGAGI, per germline.

The rearrangement joins TRBV29-1 to TRBJ2-1, with D tentatively TRBD2 (6 bases). Germline CDR1 SQVTM, CDR2 ANQGSEA. The CDR3 extends over 14 amino acids. Between the trimmed V and J ends, which lost 6 bases and 2 bases, there was a span of 14 bases. CDR3 region: CSVRRDTTYNEQFF. CDR3 bases: TGCAGCGTCCGGCGGGATACTACCTACAATGAGCAGTTCTTC.

This rearrangement joins TRBV18 to TRBJ2-6, with D unresolved. This CDR3 is built from 14 residues. From germline, CDR1 is KGHSH and CDR2 LQKENI. The germline V and J ends were trimmed by 4 bases and 0 bases, with 4 bases remaining between them. The CDR3 nucleotides are TGTGCCAGCTCACGGGACTCTGGGGCCAACGTCCTGACTTTC. Its protein is CASSRDSGANVLTF.